The 22 T cell receptor beta chains below all came from one sample that was sequenced in a study of blood T cell repertoires in COVID-19. The table came from immunoSEQ multiplex PCR; TCRdb's copy has only in-frame clones and leaves some out. The profile shows 90,000 to 110,000 clones, around 80% of them singletons. What was sequenced was peripheral blood. These receptors were taken from a human donor in a cohort sampled during active or convalescent COVID-19.

The rearrangement joins TRBV11-2 to TRBJ2-4, with 7 bases fitting TRBD2. The CDR3 sequence is 17 residues long. Germline loops: CDR1 SGHAT, CDR2 FQNNGV. V lost 5 bases and J lost 5; bases outside the gene matches: 15. CDR3 in DNA: TGTGCCAGCAGCCAGCGGCGGGAGCGAAGGAATCAAAACATTCAGTACTTC. Translated: CASSQRRERRNQNIQYF.

This clone was seen a single time. V is TRBV19 and J is TRBJ1-3; D is undetermined. Germline V CDR1 and CDR2: LNHDA, SQIVND (reference sequence). The CDR3 is made up of 16 amino acids. Trimming pared 5 bases from V and 0 bases from J, leaving 14 bases between. The CDR3 DNA reads TGTGCCAGTAGTGCCACATCGTTCAGCTCTGGAAACACCATATATTTT. It encodes CASSATSFSSGNTIYF.

The chain links TRBV6-6 to TRBJ2-1; 10 bases are a match to TRBD2. Looked up from germline, CDR1 is MNHNY and CDR2 is SVGAGI (reference sequence). After removal of 0 bases from V and 9 bases from J, the junction contained 5 bases not matched to a gene. The CDR3 sequence is 15 residues long. The CDR3 DNA reads as TGTGCCAGCAGTTACTCGGCTAGCGGGAGACCTGAGCAGTTCTTC. Amino acids: CASSYSASGRPEQFF.

V gene TRBV18 combines with J gene TRBJ1-2, with D possibly TRBD1 on 5 matching bases. V shed 4 bases and J shed 1 base, with 13 bases lying between them. This CDR3 region has 15 residues. The germline V gene encodes CDR1 KGHSH and CDR2 LQKENI. CDR3 nucleotides: TGTGCCAGCTCACGGCTCAGGGAACTTAACTATGGCTACACCTTC. Protein sequence: CASSRLRELNYGYTF.

The rearrangement uses TRBV7-2 and TRBJ2-6, with a possible D match to TRBD1 (6 bases). The germline gives CDR1 SGHTA, CDR2 FQGNSA. Trimming pared 7 bases from V and 2 bases from J, leaving 15 bases between. There are 16 residues in the CDR3. CDR3 protein: CASNFAGAAGANVLTF. CDR3 nucleotide sequence: TGTGCCAGCAACTTTGCAGGGGCTGCTGGGGCCAACGTCCTGACTTTC.

The chain combines TRBV7-2 with TRBJ2-7; D perhaps matches TRBD1 (5 bases). Deletions cut 1 base from V and 4 bases from J, with 11 bases between. There are 14 residues in the CDR3. The germline CDR1 and CDR2 sequences are SGHTA and FQGNSA. The CDR3 loop is CASSLVRGIYEQYF. The CDR3 DNA follows: TGTGCCAGCAGCTTAGTTAGGGGCATTTACGAGCAGTACTTC.

This clone was picked up one time. The chain couples TRBV5-1 to TRBJ2-1; TRBD2 is a possible D gene (6 bases). This CDR3 is 16 amino acids long. Per the germline V gene, CDR1 is SGHRS and CDR2 is YFSETQ. The ends were cut back, 0 bases at V and 2 bases at J, with 12 bases in the middle. The DNA of the CDR3 is TGCGCCAGCAGCTTGGTTCCCGGACTAACCTACAATGAGCAGTTCTTC. The encoded protein is CASSLVPGLTYNEQFF.

The chain joins TRBV25-1 to TRBJ2-3; TRBD2 agrees at 14 bases. Looked up from germline, CDR1 is MGHDK and CDR2 is SYGVNS. The CDR3 contains 13 residues. Trimming cost V 8 bases and J 8 bases; bases outside gene matches: 3. CDR3 in amino acids: CASGGTSGGTQYF. The CDR3 bases are TGTGCCAGCGGGGGGACTAGCGGGGGTACGCAGTATTTT.

This clone occurred a few times. The rearrangement links TRBV7-2 to TRBJ1-5; D is perhaps TRBD1 (6 bases). This CDR3 spans 13 amino acids. Trimming cost V 2 bases and J 7 bases, with 9 bases left between them. Germline V gene sequence: CDR1 SGHTA, CDR2 FQGNSA. The CDR3 reads CASSLYQGQPQHF. The CDR3 bases are TGTGCCAGCAGCTTATATCAGGGGCAGCCCCAGCATTTT. Full variable domain (outside the CDR3, taken from reference TRBV7-2 and TRBJ1-5): GAGVSQSPSNKVTEKGKDVELRCDPISGHTALYWYRQSLGQGLEFLIYFQGNSAPDKSGLPSDRFSAERTGGSVSTLTIQRTQQEDSAVYLCASSLYQGQPQHFGDGTRLSIL.

The CDR3 DNA follows: TGTGCCAGCAGCTTAAACGCAGGGCTAAAGACCCAGTACTTC. It specifies CASSLNAGLKTQYF. The rearrangement uses TRBV7-2 and TRBJ2-5; D perhaps matches TRBD1 (5 bases). The CDR3 loop spans 14 amino acids. Looked up from germline, CDR1 is SGHTA and CDR2 is FQGNSA. Between the trimmed V and J ends, which lost 2 bases and 6 bases, there was a span of 13 bases.

V gene TRBV28 combines with J gene TRBJ2-5, with D uncertain. Trimming removed 1 base from V and 1 base from J, with 10 bases in between. The germline V gene encodes CDR1 MDHEN and CDR2 SYDVKM. This CDR3 is built from 15 residues. As DNA, the CDR3 is TGTGCCAGCAGTTTATATGCAGCGACCCAAGAGACCCAGTACTTC. Translating it yields CASSLYAATQETQYF.

This chain joins TRBV24-1 and TRBJ2-1; 9 positions match TRBD2. Looked up from germline, CDR1 is KGHDR and CDR2 is SFDVKD. V lost 4 bases and J lost 7; bases outside the gene matches: 10. The CDR3 consists of 16 residues. CDR3 loop: CATSDPAGGPKNEQFF. CDR3 coding DNA: TGTGCCACCAGTGACCCTGCGGGGGGGCCTAAGAATGAGCAGTTCTTC.

The chain links TRBV19 to TRBJ1-6; TRBD1 agrees at 10 bases. CDR3 size: 16 residues. The V and J ends lost 2 bases and 5 bases, in that order; junction bases with no gene match: 3. Germline assignment: CDR1 LNHDA and CDR2 SQIVND (reference sequence). In DNA form, the CDR3 reads TGTGCCAGTAGTATAATCGGGACAGGGGATAATTCACCCCTCCACTTT. It is translated as CASSIIGTGDNSPLHF.

The chain employs TRBV28 and TRBJ1-1; a weak D match, TRBD1 (5 bases). Trimming cost V 7 bases and J 0 bases, with 21 bases left between them. The CDR3 is 17 amino acids. Germline CDR1 is MDHEN and CDR2 is SYDVKM. This CDR3 reads CASTPPGGENMNTEAFF. CDR3 in DNA: TGTGCCAGCACCCCTCCCGGGGGGGAGAACATGAACACTGAAGCTTTCTTT.

This clone was seen a handful of times. CDR3 residues: CASSLLPGGNDGYTF. DNA of the CDR3: TGTGCCAGCAGCTTACTCCCAGGGGGCAATGATGGCTACACCTTC. The chain employs TRBV7-9 and TRBJ1-2, with 8 bases matching TRBD1. Germline CDR1 is SEHNR and CDR2 is FQNEAQ (reference sequence). The CDR3 is 15 residues long. With 2 bases clipped from V and 6 bases from J, the junction kept 8 bases outside the gene matches. Full variable domain (rest looked up from reference TRBV7-9 and TRBJ1-2): DTGVSQNPRHKITKRGQNVTFRCDPISEHNRLYWYRQTLGQGPEFLTYFQNEAQLEKSRLLSDRFSAERPKGSFSTLEIQRTEQGDSAMYLCASSLLPGGNDGYTFGSGTRLTVV.

V is TRBV28 and J is TRBJ2-7; TRBD2 might be the D (6 bases). V was shortened by 2 bases and J by 3 bases, with 23 bases between the two germline ends. There are 18 residues in the CDR3. CDR1 and CDR2 (germline): MDHEN, SYDVKM. CDR3 DNA: TGTGCCAGCAGTTTAGGGATCCGGTGGACTAACACCAACTACGAGCAGTACTTC. Encoded protein: CASSLGIRWTNTNYEQYF. Looking up the rest from reference TRBV28 and TRBJ2-7 gives the full variable domain: DVKVTQSSRYLVKRTGEKVFLECVQDMDHENMFWYRQDPGLGLRLIYFSYDVKMKEKGDIPEGYSVSREKKERFSLILESASTNQTSMYLCASSLGIRWTNTNYEQYFGPGTRLTVT.

V gene TRBV30 combines with J gene TRBJ1-2, with TRBD1 matching over 9 bases. Per germline, CDR1 GTSNPN and CDR2 SVGIG (reference sequence). There are 13 residues in the CDR3. The J segment lost 1 base and the V segment lost 7 bases, leaving 4 bases of the junction unmatched. CDR3 sequence reads: CAFRQGDNYGYTF. The CDR3, as DNA: TGTGCCTTCCGACAGGGGGATAACTATGGCTACACCTTC.

The chain carries TRBV6-2 or TRBV6-3 and TRBJ1-6; D is uncertain. The length of the CDR3 is 13 residues. Deletions cut 0 bases from V and 14 bases from J, with 11 bases between. Germline V gives CDR1 MNHEY, CDR2 SVGEGT. CDR3 sequence: CASSYSLVSALHF. CDR3 bases: TGTGCCAGCAGTTACTCCCTCGTGTCGGCCCTCCACTTT.

This clone is a singleton in its sample. V usage is TRBV28 and J usage is TRBJ2-5; 8 nucleotides agree with TRBD2. With 3 bases clipped from V and 1 base from J, the junction kept 10 bases outside the gene matches. The CDR3 consists of 17 residues. The V gene's germline CDR1 is MDHEN and CDR2 SYDVKM. CDR3 protein: CASSLVSGTRTQETQYF. The DNA of the CDR3 is TGTGCCAGCAGTTTGGTCTCCGGGACTAGGACCCAAGAGACCCAGTACTTC.

The CDR3 nucleotides are TGTGCCATCAGGGGGCTGGGTGGAGAGACCCAGTACTTC. Its translation is CAIRGLGGETQYF. This chain connects TRBV10-3 to TRBJ2-5, with D possibly TRBD1 on 5 matching bases. This CDR3 is built from 13 residues. With 6 bases removed from V and 4 bases from J, the gap between germline ends came to 12 bases. Germline CDR1 and CDR2: ENHRY and SYGVKD.

V is TRBV5-4 and J is TRBJ1-4; no definite D call. This CDR3 is built from 15 residues. V was shortened by 0 bases and J by 8 bases, with 14 bases between the two germline ends. Looked up from germline, CDR1 is SGHNT and CDR2 is YYREEE (reference sequence). The CDR3, as DNA: TGTGCCAGCAGCTTGGCTGGTGCGGGAGGGGAAAAACTGTTTTTT. Its translation is CASSLAGAGGEKLFF.

This clone was observed a few times. The V and J genes are TRBV27 and TRBJ1-6; 10 bases map to TRBD1. The CDR3 length is 15 residues. Losses at the gene ends were 5 bases for V and 11 bases for J; bases not matched to a gene: 9. CDR1 is MNHEY and CDR2 is SMNVEV in the germline V gene (reference sequence). The CDR3 reads CASSKRTGGLTPLHF. CDR3 DNA: TGTGCCAGCAGTAAAAGGACAGGGGGATTGACACCCCTCCACTTT.